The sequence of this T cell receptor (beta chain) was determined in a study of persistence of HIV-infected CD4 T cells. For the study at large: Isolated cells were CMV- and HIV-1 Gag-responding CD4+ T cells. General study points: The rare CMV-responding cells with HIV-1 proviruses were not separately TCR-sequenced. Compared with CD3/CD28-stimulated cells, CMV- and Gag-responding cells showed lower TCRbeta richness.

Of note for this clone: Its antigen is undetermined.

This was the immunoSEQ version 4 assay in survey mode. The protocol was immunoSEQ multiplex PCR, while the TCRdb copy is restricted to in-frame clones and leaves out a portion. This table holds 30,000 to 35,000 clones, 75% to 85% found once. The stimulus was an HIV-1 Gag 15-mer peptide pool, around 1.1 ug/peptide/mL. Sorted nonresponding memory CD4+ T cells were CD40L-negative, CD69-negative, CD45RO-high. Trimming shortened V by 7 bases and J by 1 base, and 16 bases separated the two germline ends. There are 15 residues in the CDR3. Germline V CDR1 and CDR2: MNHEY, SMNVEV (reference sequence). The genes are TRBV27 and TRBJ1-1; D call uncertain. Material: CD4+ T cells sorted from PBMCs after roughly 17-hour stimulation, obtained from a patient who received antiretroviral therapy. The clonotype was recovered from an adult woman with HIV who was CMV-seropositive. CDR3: CASIVPRERNTEAFF. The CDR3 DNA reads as TGTGCCAGCATCGTCCCTCGGGAGAGGAACACTGAAGCTTTCTTT.